This entry lists 19 T cell receptor beta chains sequenced from one sample in a study of cytomegalovirus exposure and HLA in healthy donors. Measured with immunoSEQ multiplex PCR; TCRdb has only the in-frame clones, and not every one. This table has fewer than 95,000 clones, 84% appearing once. The sequenced sample was PBMCs. These receptors came from a woman aged 18-29 years in good health and CMV-seropositive.

V gene TRBV27 combines with J gene TRBJ1-1, with D uncertain. Germline lookup yields CDR1 MNHEY and CDR2 SMNVEV (reference sequence). Trimming removed 6 bases from V and 3 bases from J, with 11 bases in between. The length of the CDR3 is 13 residues. The CDR3 bases are TGTGCCAGCAGCTTACCGGGGTACACTGAAGCTTTCTTT. This gives the protein CASSLPGYTEAFF.

The chain recombines TRBV5-1 with TRBJ2-7, with D unresolved. The CDR3 contains 13 residues. V was trimmed by 0 bases and J by 6 bases, leaving 10 bases between them. The germline gives CDR1 SGHRS, CDR2 YFSETQ. Here the CDR3 DNA reads TGCGCCAGCAGCTTGGGACAACTCGGCGAGCAGTACTTC. This translates into CASSLGQLGEQYF.

The J gene is TRBJ1-2, the V gene TRBV6-1; D might be TRBD1 (5 bases). From germline, CDR1 is MNHNS and CDR2 SASEGT. CDR3 length: 12 residues. V was pared by 3 bases and J by 5 bases, with 7 bases between. CDR3 in amino acids: CASSESGYGYTF. The CDR3 region has the DNA TGTGCCAGCAGTGAGTCAGGGTATGGCTACACCTTC.

The table lists this clone with a count of one. The V gene is TRBV28, the J gene TRBJ2-3, with D hard to call. This CDR3 is 14 amino acids long. V lost 5 bases, J lost 0 bases, and 9 bases lay in between. Germline V gene data show CDR1 as MDHEN and CDR2 as SYDVKM. Here the CDR3 reads CASSPSLSTDTQYF. DNA for the CDR3: TGTGCCAGCAGTCCTTCCTTGAGCACAGATACGCAGTATTTT.

The CDR3 region is CAWTAQMNTEAFF. The CDR3, as DNA: TGTGCCTGGACGGCACAGATGAACACTGAAGCTTTCTTT. The genes are TRBV30 and TRBJ1-1; D gene unclear. Germline CDR1 is GTSNPN and CDR2 is SVGIG (reference sequence). V lost 4 bases and J lost 0, with 9 bases in between. The CDR3 extends over 13 amino acids. The full variable domain, rest sourced from reference TRBV30 and TRBJ1-1, is SQTIHQWPATLVQPVGSPLSLECTVEGTSNPNLYWYRQAAGRGLQLLFYSVGIGQISSEVPQNLSASRPQDRQFILSSKKLLLSDSGFYLCAWTAQMNTEAFFGQGTRLTVV.

This chain uses TRBV11-2 with TRBJ2-3; possible D gene TRBD2, 5 bases. The CDR3 covers 14 residues. The germline V gene encodes CDR1 SGHAT and CDR2 FQNNGV. V lost 3 bases and J lost 3, with 10 bases in between. The CDR3 is CASSFSRETDTQYF. The CDR3 DNA follows: TGTGCCAGCAGCTTCTCTCGGGAAACAGATACGCAGTATTTT.

This chain links TRBV15 with TRBJ1-5; unclear D gene. Germline V gives CDR1 LNHNV, CDR2 YYDKDF (reference sequence). This CDR3 is built from 16 residues. V was clipped by 0 bases and J by 3 bases, with 12 bases between them. The CDR3 region is CATSRDLTDNNQPQHF. The CDR3 bases are TGTGCCACCAGCAGAGATTTAACAGACAACAATCAGCCCCAGCATTTT.

The chain couples TRBV4-3 to TRBJ1-6; 7 bases are a match to TRBD1. V shed 2 bases and J 7 bases; nucleotides not matched to a gene: 11. Germline V gene data show CDR1 as LGHNA and CDR2 as YSLEER. The CDR3 is 17 amino acids. The CDR3 protein is CASSQRTGAGENSPLHF. The CDR3 nucleotides read TGCGCCAGCAGCCAACGAACAGGGGCGGGTGAAAATTCACCCCTCCACTTT.

J is TRBJ2-1 and V is TRBV21-1; the D call of TRBD2 is as the table states it, not checked on the DNA. TRBV21-1 is marked as a pseudogene. The CDR3 runs to 16 residues. CDR3 loop: CASSEAGTSVHNEQFF. The CDR3 nucleotides read TGTGCCAGCAGCGAAGCCGGGACTAGCGTGCACAATGAGCAGTTCTTC.

The genes are TRBV9 and TRBJ1-2; D is unresolved. Germline V lookup: CDR1 SGDLS, CDR2 YYNGEE. Trimming took off 3 bases at V and 6 bases at J, with 12 bases between the two ends. The CDR3 is made up of 13 amino acids. CDR3 coding DNA: TGTGCCAGCAGCGGATACCAGAGCGATGGCTACACCTTC. This sequence encodes CASSGYQSDGYTF.

The CDR3 DNA sequence: TGTGCCAGCTCACGTCCAACTGCCAACACTGAAGCTTTCTTT. Its protein product is CASSRPTANTEAFF. The chain couples TRBV18 to TRBJ1-1; the D is unclear. CDR1 KGHSH and CDR2 LQKENI come from the germline V gene. The V gene lost 4 bases and the J gene lost 2 bases, with 11 bases spanning the gap. This CDR3 contains 14 residues.

The J gene is TRBJ1-6, the V gene TRBV7-9; 9 bases are shared with TRBD1. This CDR3 spans 16 amino acids. V gave up 5 bases and J gave up 9 bases; unmatched junction bases: 11. The germline V gene has CDR1 SEHNR and CDR2 FQNEAQ (reference sequence). The CDR3 DNA is TGTGCCAGCAGCAATAGGGACAGGGAAAGAAGTTCACCCCTCCACTTT. Amino acid sequence: CASSNRDRERSSPLHF. The complete variable domain, with remaining parts taken from reference TRBV7-9 and TRBJ1-6, reads DTGVSQNPRHKITKRGQNVTFRCDPISEHNRLYWYRQTLGQGPEFLTYFQNEAQLEKSRLLSDRFSAERPKGSFSTLEIQRTEQGDSAMYLCASSNRDRERSSPLHFGNGTRLTVT.

This clone came up a few times. This sequence joins TRBV27 and TRBJ1-4; D remains unclear. Trimming removed 2 bases from V and 13 bases from J, with 20 bases in between. The CDR3 contains 15 residues. Per germline, CDR1 MNHEY and CDR2 SMNVEV (reference sequence). In DNA, the CDR3 is TGTGCCAGCAGTTTAACGGCCGGCCCGGATCGGAGACTGTTTTTT. The encoded protein is CASSLTAGPDRRLFF.

The chain combines TRBV2 with TRBJ1-1, with unresolved D. Germline CDR1 reads SNHLY; CDR2 reads FYNNEI. The CDR3 is made up of 14 amino acids. Trimming took off 5 bases at V and 1 base at J, with 11 bases between the two ends. The CDR3 coding sequence is TGTGCCAGCAGTTCGGAGTTAGAGAACACTGAAGCTTTCTTT. Its translation is CASSSELENTEAFF.

V and J are TRBV6-4 and TRBJ1-1; D gene unclear. The ends were cut back, 8 bases at V and 0 bases at J, with 13 bases in the middle. Germline CDR1 MRHNA, CDR2 SNTAGT. The CDR3 has 14 amino acids. The CDR3 DNA reads as TGTGCCAGCCGGGGTCACAGCATGAACACTGAAGCTTTCTTT. Amino acid sequence: CASRGHSMNTEAFF.

The chain joins TRBV7-2 to TRBJ2-7; 8 nucleotides line up with TRBD1. This CDR3 is 15 amino acids long. Germline-derived CDR1 and CDR2 are SGHTA and FQGNSA. V lost 5 bases, J lost 0 bases, and 6 bases stayed unmatched. In DNA, the CDR3 is TGTGCCAGCAGCCAGGACAGGGATCACTCCTACGAGCAGTACTTC. Its translation is CASSQDRDHSYEQYF.

This clone is a singleton in its sample. J is TRBJ1-4 and V is TRBV5-1; no firm D call. Trimming pared 0 bases from V and 11 bases from J, leaving 14 bases between. The germline gives CDR1 SGHRS, CDR2 YFSETQ. The CDR3 totals 14 residues. The CDR3 here is CASSLDSHPGKLFF. CDR3 sequence (DNA): TGCGCCAGCAGCTTGGACAGCCACCCTGGGAAACTGTTTTTT.

The V gene is TRBV4-2, the J gene TRBJ2-1; 10 nucleotides match TRBD2. After removal of 0 bases from V and 2 bases from J, the junction contained 4 bases not matched to a gene. CDR1 is LGHNA and CDR2 is YNFKEQ in the germline V gene. There are 17 residues in the CDR3. CDR3 nucleotides: TGTGCCAGCAGCCAAGAAGGAGCGGGGGGGACCTACAATGAGCAGTTCTTC. Translated, it gives CASSQEGAGGTYNEQFF.

This rearrangement joins TRBV11-2 to TRBJ2-3, with a possible D match to TRBD1 (6 bases). This CDR3 comprises 16 residues. V gave up 2 bases and J gave up 6 bases, with 18 bases separating them. Germline V lookup: CDR1 SGHAT, CDR2 FQNNGV. The CDR3 here is CASSLNTGPPGDTQYF. CDR3 in DNA: TGTGCCAGCAGCTTAAATACAGGGCCGCCCGGGGATACGCAGTATTTT.